Each of the 21 T cell receptor beta chains below was sequenced from the same sample in a study of technical replicates of blood from a handful of donors. Only in-frame clones appear in the TCRdb table, and some are missing; sequencing was by immunoSEQ multiplex PCR. The data hold tens of thousands of clones, with around 95% observed a single time. The sequencing sample was made of T cells isolated from PBMCs. These receptors were collected from a human donor in good health.

The chain recombines TRBV5-6 with TRBJ1-5, with 8 bases aligning to TRBD1. Trimming cost V 4 bases and J 2 bases; bases outside gene matches: 2. The CDR3 consists of 14 residues. The germline V gene encodes CDR1 SGHDT and CDR2 YYEEEE. CDR3 region: CASSATGGNQPQHF. The CDR3 bases are TGTGCCAGCAGCGCGACAGGGGGCAATCAGCCCCAGCATTTT.

This chain links TRBV29-1 with TRBJ2-1; 8 nucleotides line up with TRBD2. The junction had 7 bases not matched to a gene; V was cut back by 3 bases and J by 3 bases. This CDR3 contains 15 residues. Germline CDR1 SQVTM, CDR2 ANQGSEA. Here the CDR3 reads CSVDFFAGGYNEQFF. The CDR3 nucleotides are TGCAGCGTTGATTTTTTCGCGGGAGGCTACAATGAGCAGTTCTTC.

The genes are TRBV7-3 and TRBJ2-1; a weak D match, TRBD2 (5 bases). Looked up from germline, CDR1 is SGHTA and CDR2 is FQGTGA. V dropped 2 bases and J dropped 3 bases, with 11 bases sitting between them. The CDR3 totals 15 residues. CDR3 amino acids: CASSLGLADYNEQFF. The DNA of the CDR3 is TGTGCCAGCAGCTTAGGGCTAGCAGACTACAATGAGCAGTTCTTC.

This clone was detected only once. The chain employs TRBV2 and TRBJ2-7; a possible D gene is TRBD1 (6 bases). Looked up from germline, CDR1 is SNHLY and CDR2 is FYNNEI. With 9 bases removed from V and 0 bases from J, the gap between germline ends came to 18 bases. The CDR3 runs 15 residues. CDR3 nucleotides: TGTGCCAGGGGGGCGGTGAGCGGCAGCTCCTACGAGCAGTACTTC. This translates into CARGAVSGSSYEQYF.

The rearrangement uses TRBV11-2 and TRBJ2-1, with a weak D call TRBD2 (6 bases). V dropped 1 base and J dropped 8 bases, with 6 bases sitting between them. Germline V CDR1 and CDR2: SGHAT, FQNNGV. CDR3 length: 12 residues. CDR3 DNA: TGTGCCAGCAGCTTAGGCGGGGATGAGCAGTTCTTC. This codes for CASSLGGDEQFF.

The genes are TRBV14 and TRBJ1-2, with a tentative D call TRBD1 (6 bases). CDR3 size: 15 residues. Trimming removed 1 base at V and 0 bases at J, with 9 bases between. Germline V CDR1 and CDR2: SGHDN, FVKESK. The CDR3 DNA reads as TGTGCCAGCAGCCAAGGGACAGCAGCTAACTATGGCTACACCTTC. It specifies CASSQGTAANYGYTF.

This rearrangement joins TRBV7-3 to TRBJ2-1, with TRBD2 matching 11 bases. Germline CDR1 and CDR2: SGHTA and FQGTGA. Trimming cost V 5 bases and J 3 bases; bases outside gene matches: 3. This CDR3 contains 15 residues. The CDR3 protein is CASSRGTSGYNEQFF. The CDR3 DNA reads as TGTGCCAGCAGCCGAGGGACTAGCGGCTACAATGAGCAGTTCTTC.

The gene calls are TRBV6-1 and TRBJ1-2, with a tentative D call TRBD1 (5 bases). The V end lost 6 bases, the J end lost 1 base, and 9 bases lay between the germline ends. CDR3 size: 13 residues. CDR1 is MNHNS and CDR2 is SASEGT in the germline V gene. The CDR3 sequence is CASRAGLNYGYTF. The CDR3, as DNA: TGTGCCAGCAGGGCGGGACTTAACTATGGCTACACCTTC.

This chain links TRBV5-1 with TRBJ1-1, with no clear D. The CDR3 is 13 residues long. V lost 5 bases and J 0 bases, leaving 8 bases between the germline ends. The germline V gene has CDR1 SGHRS and CDR2 YFSETQ. In nucleotides, the CDR3 is TGCGCCAGCAGAACCCAGATGAACACTGAAGCTTTCTTT. It yields the protein CASRTQMNTEAFF.

V is TRBV12-2 and J is TRBJ2-7; TRBD1 is the table's D call and was not checked against the DNA. TRBV12-2 is annotated as a pseudogene. The CDR3 spans 15 residues. Here the CDR3 DNA reads TGTGCAAGTCGCGGCCGGAAGGGGATTCCGTACGAGCAGTACTTC. It encodes CASRGRKGIPYEQYF.

This clone was detected a few times. V is TRBV5-4 and J is TRBJ1-1; 9 bases are a match to TRBD1. The CDR3 totals 13 residues. Germline assignment: CDR1 SGHNT and CDR2 YYREEE (reference sequence). After removal of 5 bases from V and 3 bases from J, the junction contained 2 bases not matched to a gene. CDR3 sequence reads: CASRWDRDTEAFF. The CDR3 DNA is TGTGCCAGCAGATGGGACAGGGACACTGAAGCTTTCTTT.

This clone was picked up one time. The chain has TRBV7-9 and TRBJ2-7; 8 nucleotides align to TRBD1. Germline loops: CDR1 SEHNR, CDR2 FQNEAQ (reference sequence). V lost 4 bases to trimming and J lost 2 bases; unmatched junction nucleotides: 19. The CDR3 extends over 19 amino acids. The CDR3 DNA is TGTGCCAGCAGCTCGACAGGTGTACCCTGGACAGGGATAACCTACGAGCAGTACTTC. Residues: CASSSTGVPWTGITYEQYF.

The CDR3, as DNA: TGTGCCAGCAGTTGGAGGACTAACTATGGCTACACCTTC. Protein product: CASSWRTNYGYTF. The V and J genes are TRBV27 and TRBJ1-2, with no clear D. The CDR3 covers 13 residues. V lost 4 bases, J lost 0 bases, and 6 bases lay in between. Germline loops: CDR1 MNHEY, CDR2 SMNVEV (reference sequence).

This sequence joins TRBV2 and TRBJ2-3, with TRBD1 identical over 7 bases. The CDR3 extends over 15 amino acids. The V gene end was trimmed by 4 bases and the J gene end by 1 base; junction bases not matched to a gene: 5. CDR1 and CDR2 from the germline V gene are SNHLY and FYNNEI. The CDR3 protein is CASSADRVGTDTQYF. CDR3 in DNA: TGTGCCAGCAGTGCCGACAGGGTTGGCACAGATACGCAGTATTTT.

The gene calls are TRBV12-5 and TRBJ2-2; TRBD1 matches 7 bases. V shed 2 bases and J 8 bases; nucleotides not matched to a gene: 5. The CDR3 has 14 amino acids. Germline loops: CDR1 LGHNT, CDR2 FRNRAP. CDR3 bases: TGTGCTAGTGGTTTGCCCCTGACAGGGGGGGAGCTGTTTTTT. Protein sequence: CASGLPLTGGELFF.

The V and J genes are TRBV9 and TRBJ2-7; 7 bases are shared with TRBD1. From germline, CDR1 is SGDLS and CDR2 YYNGEE. This CDR3 region has 14 residues. Losses at the gene ends were 3 bases for V and 6 bases for J; bases not matched to a gene: 9. The CDR3 region is CASSAGTEGTEQYF. DNA for the CDR3: TGTGCCAGCAGCGCCGGGACAGAGGGCACCGAGCAGTACTTC.

This sequence joins TRBV27 and TRBJ1-2, with D possibly being TRBD1 (5 bases). Trimming took 10 bases from V and 5 from J, leaving 14 bases between them. The CDR3 has 12 residues. Germline CDR1 and CDR2: MNHEY and SMNVEV (reference sequence). CDR3 residues: CATRDREYGYTF. CDR3 DNA: TGTGCCACCAGGGATCGGGAGTATGGCTACACCTTC.

The rearrangement joins TRBV5-6 to TRBJ1-2; a possible D gene is TRBD1 (5 bases). The CDR3 has 12 residues. V lost 1 base and J lost 8, with 9 bases in between. The germline CDR1 and CDR2 sequences are SGHDT and YYEEEE. This chain's CDR3 is CASSLWGAGYTF. As DNA, the CDR3 is TGTGCCAGCAGCTTGTGGGGCGCGGGCTACACCTTC.

This chain links TRBV29-1 with TRBJ2-5; D is undetermined. The DNA end favors TRBJ2-7, so the J call may be wrong. Germline V CDR1 and CDR2: SQVTM, ANQGSEA. The CDR3 length is 12 residues. As DNA, the CDR3 is TGCAGCGTTGCTTACAGCCCCTACGAGCAGTACTTC. Translating gives CSVAYSPYEQYF.

On this clone itself: The same CDR3 also results from other DNA sequences found in this sample. As DNA, the CDR3 is TGTGCCAGCAGACGCGGGCGTAGCACAGATACGCAGTATTTT. Encoded protein: CASRRGRSTDTQYF. The chain couples TRBV2 to TRBJ2-3, with D tentatively TRBD2 (5 bases). Per germline, CDR1 SNHLY and CDR2 FYNNEI. Deletions cut 6 bases from V and 0 bases from J, with 10 bases between. The CDR3 length is 14 residues.

The J gene is TRBJ1-1, the V gene TRBV13; D is uncertain. The CDR3 has 16 residues. The germline CDR1 and CDR2 sequences are PRHDT and FYEKMQ (reference sequence). V shed 2 bases and J shed 0 bases, with 13 bases lying between them. CDR3 sequence reads: CASSLRIAGMNTEAFF. The CDR3 bases are TGTGCCAGCAGCTTAAGAATAGCGGGCATGAACACTGAAGCTTTCTTT.